The 19 T cell receptor beta chains below come from one sample, sequenced in a study of blood T cell repertoires in COVID-19. Produced via immunoSEQ multiplex PCR; TCRdb's table is partial and in-frame only. This table holds 170,000 or so clones, roughly 84% found once. Sequencing input: peripheral blood. These receptors were taken from a man aged 18 to 35 with active or convalescent COVID-19.

V is TRBV27 and J is TRBJ1-4, with TRBD1 matching 10 bases. Germline V gene lookup returns CDR1 MNHEY and CDR2 SMNVEV (reference sequence). The CDR3 length is 15 residues. V shed 3 bases and J 7 bases; nucleotides not matched to a gene: 5. The CDR3 DNA sequence: TGTGCCAGCAGTTTTATTGGGACAGGGGTTGAAAAACTGTTTTTT. Protein: CASSFIGTGVEKLFF. The full variable domain, with the rest looked up from reference TRBV27 and TRBJ1-4, is EAQVTQNPRYLITVTGKKLTVTCSQNMNHEYMSWYRQDPGLGLRQIYYSMNVEVTDKGDVPEGYKVSRKEKRNFPLILESPSPNQTSLYFCASSFIGTGVEKLFFGSGTQLSVL.

The V call is TRBV11-2, the J call TRBJ2-7; 11 nucleotides line up with TRBD1. The ends lost 5 bases at V and 3 bases at J; junction bases unmatched: 6. The germline V gene encodes CDR1 SGHAT and CDR2 FQNNGV. There are 15 residues in the CDR3. The CDR3 region has the DNA TGTGCCAGCAGCCCTGGGACAGGGGGTCTCTACGAGCAGTACTTC. Amino acid sequence: CASSPGTGGLYEQYF.

This chain connects TRBV11-2 to TRBJ1-6; TRBD1 agrees at 7 bases. This CDR3 has 14 residues. The V gene's germline CDR1 is SGHAT and CDR2 FQNNGV. Losses at the gene ends were 4 bases for V and 5 bases for J; bases not matched to a gene: 2. The CDR3 loop reads CASSSRGNNSPLHF. The DNA of the CDR3 is TGTGCCAGCAGCTCCAGGGGGAATAATTCACCCCTCCACTTT.

The chain recombines TRBV7-8 with TRBJ2-3; D is possibly TRBD1 (5 bases). Trimming left V 2 bases short and J 1 base short, with 7 bases between. Per the germline V gene, CDR1 is SGHVS and CDR2 is FQNEAQ. The CDR3 spans 14 residues. The CDR3 DNA reads as TGTGCCAGCAGCTTAACAGGTGGCACAGATACGCAGTATTTT. This translates into CASSLTGGTDTQYF.

V gene TRBV5-4 combines with J gene TRBJ1-1, with TRBD1 identical over 9 bases. The CDR3 covers 15 residues. J lost 5 bases, V lost 5 bases, and 10 bases had no gene match. Germline V gene lookup returns CDR1 SGHNT and CDR2 YYREEE (reference sequence). The CDR3 region is CASRAPSGQGTEAFF. CDR3 bases: TGTGCCAGCAGGGCCCCATCGGGACAGGGAACTGAAGCTTTCTTT.

This clone was counted a few times. The chain joins TRBV6-2 or TRBV6-3 to TRBJ2-7; 10 bases agree with TRBD2. Germline V gives CDR1 MNHEY, CDR2 SVGEGT. J gave up 5 bases and V 2 bases, and 15 bases lay outside the gene matches. The CDR3 extends over 18 amino acids. The CDR3: CASSYSGLAEEIDDEQYF. In nucleotides, the CDR3 is TGTGCCAGCAGTTACAGTGGACTAGCGGAAGAGATAGATGACGAGCAGTACTTC.

This chain joins TRBV6-1 and TRBJ1-5; D gene unclear. Trimming shortened V by 2 bases and J by 9 bases, and 14 bases separated the two germline ends. CDR3 length: 14 amino acids. The V gene's germline CDR1 is MNHNS and CDR2 SASEGT. CDR3 sequence reads: CASSENSVSSPQHF. CDR3 sequence (DNA): TGTGCCAGCAGTGAAAATAGCGTTAGTTCGCCCCAGCATTTT.

This chain joins TRBV6-5 and TRBJ2-3; the match to TRBD2 covers 8 bases. The CDR3 sequence is 15 residues long. Per germline, CDR1 MNHEY and CDR2 SVGAGI. With 6 bases clipped from V and 1 base from J, the junction kept 6 bases outside the gene matches. CDR3 nucleotides: TGTGCCAGCAGGTCGGGGGGGCGAGGCACAGATACGCAGTATTTT. Encoded protein: CASRSGGRGTDTQYF.

The rearrangement uses TRBV2 and TRBJ1-4, with TRBD1 matching over 8 bases. Germline trimming cut 5 bases from V and 2 bases from J; bases unmatched to any gene: 7. The CDR3 runs to 16 residues. CDR1 and CDR2 from the germline V gene are SNHLY and FYNNEI. CDR3 DNA: TGTGCCAGCAGTAGGAGGCAGGGGGCCACTAATGAAAAACTGTTTTTT. Its translation: CASSRRQGATNEKLFF. The entire variable domain, with the rest obtained from reference TRBV2 and TRBJ1-4, is as follows: EPEVTQTPSHQVTQMGQEVILRCVPISNHLYFYWYRQILGQKVEFLVSFYNNEISEKSEIFDDQFSVERPDGSNFTLKIRSTKLEDSAMYFCASSRRQGATNEKLFFGSGTQLSVL.

CDR3 region: CASSQEGLANTGELFF. In DNA form, the CDR3 reads TGTGCCAGCAGCCAAGAGGGACTAGCGAACACCGGGGAGCTGTTTTTT. J is TRBJ2-2 and V is TRBV4-2, with TRBD2 matching 8 bases. The junction had 0 bases not matched to a gene; V was cut back by 0 bases and J by 0 bases. Germline CDR1 LGHNA, CDR2 YNFKEQ. The CDR3 consists of 16 residues.

This chain connects TRBV18 to TRBJ2-2, with D hard to call. The CDR3 runs 17 residues. Germline CDR1 is KGHSH and CDR2 is LQKENI. V gave up 1 base and J gave up 0 bases, with 12 bases separating them. The CDR3 reads CASSPRKAGSNTGELFF. The CDR3 bases are TGTGCCAGCTCACCACGGAAGGCAGGCTCGAACACCGGGGAGCTGTTTTTT.

The CDR3 loop is CASRRGTVGFDQPQHF. CDR3 DNA sequence: TGTGCCAGCCGCCGGGGGACAGTTGGATTCGATCAGCCCCAGCATTTT. The genes are TRBV27 and TRBJ1-5; 7 bases line up with TRBD1. This CDR3 spans 16 amino acids. Looked up from germline, CDR1 is MNHEY and CDR2 is SMNVEV (reference sequence). V dropped 8 bases and J dropped 5; count of bases not matched to a gene: 15.

The chain joins TRBV5-1 to TRBJ2-4; 9 nucleotides agree with TRBD1. With 4 bases clipped from V and 0 bases from J, the junction kept 11 bases outside the gene matches. The CDR3 contains 18 residues. Germline V gene data show CDR1 as SGHRS and CDR2 as YFSETQ. The CDR3 DNA sequence: TGCGCCAGCAGCGACCAAGGGACAGGGAGGCTAGCCAAAAACATTCAGTACTTC. Its protein is CASSDQGTGRLAKNIQYF.

This clone was found a few times. The V call is TRBV15, the J call TRBJ1-1, with a weak D call TRBD1 (5 bases). Trimming shortened V by 3 bases and J by 3 bases, and 14 bases separated the two germline ends. Germline CDR1 and CDR2: LNHNV and YYDKDF (reference sequence). CDR3 length equals 15 residues. CDR3 nucleotide sequence: TGTGCCACCAGCAGTTTTGGGGGAGGGCACACTGAAGCTTTCTTT. Its protein product is CATSSFGGGHTEAFF.

The table lists this clone with a few counts. The CDR3: CASSSGTGRETQYF. Here the CDR3 DNA reads TGCGCCAGCAGCTCGGGGACAGGGAGGGAGACCCAGTACTTC. V gene TRBV5-1 combines with J gene TRBJ2-5; 9 bases are a match to TRBD1. This CDR3 has 14 amino acids. The germline gives CDR1 SGHRS, CDR2 YFSETQ. V gave up 3 bases and J gave up 5 bases; unmatched junction bases: 5.

The V and J genes are TRBV7-2 and TRBJ2-5; D unresolved. The CDR3 runs 14 residues. Trimming removed 0 bases at V and 3 bases at J, with 8 bases between. Germline lookup yields CDR1 SGHTA and CDR2 FQGNSA. In DNA, the CDR3 is TGTGCCAGCAGCTTAGCAGCGTCAAAAGAGACCCAGTACTTC. Encoded protein: CASSLAASKETQYF.

This chain uses TRBV6-5 with TRBJ1-3, with a tentative D call TRBD1 (5 bases). The CDR3 is 16 residues long. Deletions cut 0 bases from V and 0 bases from J, with 9 bases between. Germline V CDR1 and CDR2: MNHEY, SVGAGI. CDR3 in DNA: TGTGCCAGCAGTTACTCGGGGGGTAACTCTGGAAACACCATATATTTT. Amino acid sequence: CASSYSGGNSGNTIYF.

The rearrangement joins TRBV19 to TRBJ1-5, with 7 bases fitting TRBD1. V lost 5 bases, J lost 0 bases, and 13 bases stayed unmatched. This CDR3 region has 18 residues. Germline assignment: CDR1 LNHDA and CDR2 SQIVND (reference sequence). The CDR3 nucleotides are TGTGCCAGTAGTTCCCGGACAGGAAAAGGGTTTAGCAATCAGCCCCAGCATTTT. Translated: CASSSRTGKGFSNQPQHF.

The chain couples TRBV19 to TRBJ1-2; tentatively, D is TRBD1 (5 bases). CDR3 length: 15 amino acids. With 7 bases removed from V and 2 bases from J, the gap between germline ends came to 17 bases. Germline CDR1 is LNHDA and CDR2 is SQIVND (reference sequence). In DNA, the CDR3 is TGTGCCAGTACTGGGGCGGGGCTACTGAACTATGGCTACACCTTC. Protein: CASTGAGLLNYGYTF. Together with reference TRBV19 and TRBJ1-2, the CDR3 gives the full variable domain: DGGITQSPKYLFRKEGQNVTLSCEQNLNHDAMYWYRQDPGQGLRLIYYSQIVNDFQKGDIAEGYSVSREKKESFPLTVTSAQKNPTAFYLCASTGAGLLNYGYTFGSGTRLTVV.